Presented here are 10 T cell receptor beta chains from one specimen sequenced in a study of T cell responses to AZD1222 COVID-19 vaccine (dated by TCRdb to about 2021). Libraries were made using the immunoSEQ multiplex PCR assay. TCRdb obtained this table from immuneACCESS and retained in-frame rearrangements with V and J assigned. These tables miss some clones; where compared with another copy, unresolved V genes account for less than half of the shortfall, and the remainder is unexplained. The sample table shows about 270,000 clones, and 94% are seen once. The top ten constitute 0.5% to 0.7% of the sample. The meaning of the sample's time point label: about 28 days (+/-7) after the second vaccine dose. Sequences were derived from peripheral blood, sampled 28 days after the second AZD1222 dose. All receptors derive from an adult who received the AZD1222 COVID-19 vaccine.

Here the CDR3 DNA reads TGTGCCAGCAGTGAACATCCACTCTATGGCTACACCTTC. Translated, it gives CASSEHPLYGYTF. The chain recombines TRBV2 with TRBJ1-2; D uncertain. Germline lookup yields CDR1 SNHLY and CDR2 FYNNEI. This CDR3 spans 13 amino acids. V lost 2 bases and J 4 bases, leaving 8 bases between the germline ends.

The V call is TRBV4-2, the J call TRBJ1-2; D unresolved. CDR3 length: 15 amino acids. The V end lost 1 base, the J end lost 4 bases, and 13 bases lay between the germline ends. The germline gives CDR1 LGHNA, CDR2 YNFKEQ. Here the CDR3 DNA reads TGTGCCAGCAGCCAAGTTCTGGGGTCGGGCTATGGCTACACCTTC. Its translation is CASSQVLGSGYGYTF.

This chain links TRBV30 with TRBJ1-4; no definite D call. The length of the CDR3 is 13 residues. Trimming shortened V by 0 bases and J by 8 bases, and 10 bases separated the two germline ends. Germline V gene lookup returns CDR1 GTSNPN and CDR2 SVGIG (reference sequence). The CDR3: CAWSVRLREKLFF. CDR3 sequence (DNA): TGTGCCTGGAGTGTACGTCTCCGGGAAAAACTGTTTTTT.

In regard to this clone: At the DNA level, this CDR3 is encoded by other sequences in the same sample as well. The J gene is TRBJ2-7, the V gene TRBV5-4; tentative D call: TRBD1 (6 bases). The CDR3 sequence is 12 residues long. With 3 bases removed from V and 3 bases from J, the gap between germline ends came to 7 bases. The germline V gene encodes CDR1 SGHNT and CDR2 YYREEE (reference sequence). This chain's CDR3 is CASSSDSYEQYF. The CDR3 DNA is TGTGCCAGCAGCTCGGACAGCTACGAGCAGTACTTC.

The J gene is TRBJ1-2, the V gene TRBV30; TRBD1 is a possible D gene (6 bases). V gave up 2 bases and J gave up 7 bases, with 14 bases separating them. Per the germline V gene, CDR1 is GTSNPN and CDR2 is SVGIG (reference sequence). CDR3 length: 13 residues. In nucleotides, the CDR3 is TGTGCCTGGAGTTTCGGGGGCGGAGGTGGCTACACCTTC. Protein sequence: CAWSFGGGGGYTF.

The chain joins TRBV9 to TRBJ1-5; tentatively, D is TRBD1 (5 bases). Per the germline V gene, CDR1 is SGDLS and CDR2 is YYNGEE. The CDR3 contains 14 residues. Deletions cut 3 bases from V and 1 base from J, with 8 bases between. CDR3 bases: TGTGCCAGCAGCGGAGAGGGGAGCAATCAGCCCCAGCATTTT. It specifies CASSGEGSNQPQHF.

This clone has just a few counts. The genes are TRBV18 and TRBJ2-5, with unresolved D. CDR3 length equals 14 residues. V was cut by 2 bases and J by 4 bases, with 11 bases left in between. The V gene's germline CDR1 is KGHSH and CDR2 LQKENI. The CDR3 loop is CASSPTDTPETQYF. CDR3 DNA sequence: TGTGCCAGCTCACCAACCGACACGCCAGAGACCCAGTACTTC.

V and J are TRBV29-1 and TRBJ2-7; D is uncertain. Per germline, CDR1 SQVTM and CDR2 ANQGSEA. This CDR3 contains 15 residues. The CDR3 here is CIPDGQNPIPYEQYF. The CDR3 DNA reads as TGCATCCCGGACGGGCAAAACCCCATCCCCTACGAGCAGTACTTC.

The chain joins TRBV11-3 to TRBJ1-4, with no clear D. The V gene lost 2 bases and the J gene lost 8 bases, with 12 bases spanning the gap. From germline, CDR1 is SGHNT and CDR2 YENEEA. The CDR3 loop spans 14 amino acids. The CDR3 DNA sequence: TGTGCCAGCAGCTTATACCCCCAAGACGAAAAACTGTTTTTT. Translating gives CASSLYPQDEKLFF.

The CDR3 sequence: CASSTAPTGANVLTF. In DNA, the CDR3 is TGTGCCAGCAGCACGGCGCCGACTGGGGCCAACGTCCTGACTTTC. This sequence joins TRBV9 and TRBJ2-6; D is unresolved. Between the trimmed V and J ends, which lost 4 bases and 2 bases, there was a span of 10 bases. Germline lookup yields CDR1 SGDLS and CDR2 YYNGEE. CDR3 length equals 15 residues.